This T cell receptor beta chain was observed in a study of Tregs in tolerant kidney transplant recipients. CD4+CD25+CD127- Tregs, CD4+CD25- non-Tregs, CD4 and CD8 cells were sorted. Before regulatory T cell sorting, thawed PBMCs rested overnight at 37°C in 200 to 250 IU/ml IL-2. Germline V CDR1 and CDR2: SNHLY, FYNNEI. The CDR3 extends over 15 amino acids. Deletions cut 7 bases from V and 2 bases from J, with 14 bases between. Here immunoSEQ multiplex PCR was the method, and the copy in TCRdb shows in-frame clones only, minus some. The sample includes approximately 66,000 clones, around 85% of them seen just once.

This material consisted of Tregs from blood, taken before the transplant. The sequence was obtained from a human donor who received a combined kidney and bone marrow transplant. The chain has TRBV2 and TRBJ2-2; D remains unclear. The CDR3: CASNPTRPNTGELFF. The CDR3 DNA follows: TGTGCCAGCAACCCGACCCGACCAAACACCGGGGAGCTGTTTTTT.